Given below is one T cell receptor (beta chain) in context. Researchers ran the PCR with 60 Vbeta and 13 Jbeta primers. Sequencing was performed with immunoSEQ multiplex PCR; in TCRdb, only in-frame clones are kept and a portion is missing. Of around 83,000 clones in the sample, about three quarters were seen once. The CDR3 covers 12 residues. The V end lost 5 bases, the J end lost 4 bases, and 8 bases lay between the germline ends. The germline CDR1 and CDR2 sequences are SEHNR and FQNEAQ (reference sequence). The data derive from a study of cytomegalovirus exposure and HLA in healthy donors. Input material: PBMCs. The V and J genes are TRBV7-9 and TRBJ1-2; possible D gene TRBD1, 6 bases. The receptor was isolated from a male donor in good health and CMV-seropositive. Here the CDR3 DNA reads TGTGCCAGCAGCGGGACAAGCTATGGCTACACCTTC. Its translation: CASSGTSYGYTF. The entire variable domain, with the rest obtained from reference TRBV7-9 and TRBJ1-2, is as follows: DTGVSQNPRHKITKRGQNVTFRCDPISEHNRLYWYRQTLGQGPEFLTYFQNEAQLEKSRLLSDRFSAERPKGSFSTLEIQRTEQGDSAMYLCASSGTSYGYTFGSGTRLTVV.